Following are 15 T cell receptor beta chains from one sample sequenced in a study of tumor and adjacent non-tumor tissue in lung cancer. RNA was extracted from bulk tissue without any cell sorting. TCRbeta libraries were built with three rounds of nested PCR, modified from ARM-PCR. In TCRdb, the multiplex PCR reads were re-called with MiXCR into one record per CDR3 protein. This repertoire shows roughly 200,000 distinct CDR3 sequences, about 71% found once; its top ten account for less than 25%. Source material: lung tumor tissue. These receptors were collected from a man aged 60-69 years with non-small cell lung cancer.

Comments on this clonotype: At one of its ends the junction is not consistent with the germline gene, which may arise from a read error. This chain joins TRBV11-3 and TRBJ2-2, with 9 bases matching TRBD2. The germline V gene has CDR1 SGHNT and CDR2 YENEEA. The CDR3 runs to 18 residues. The CDR3 loop is CASCSRGAGGYRAGEPFF. CDR3 DNA sequence: TGTGCCAGCTGCTCCCGGGGAGCGGGAGGTTACAGAGCCGGGGAGCCGTTTTTT.

Concerning this clonotype itself: Given the absence of the conserved phenylalanine or tryptophan at the CDR3 end, a read error is likely. V gene TRBV29-1 combines with J gene TRBJ1-5, with TRBD1 as a possible D gene (5 bases). Germline-derived CDR1 and CDR2 are SQVTM and ANQGSEA. With 8 bases removed from V and 6 bases from J, the gap between germline ends came to 17 bases. This CDR3 is built from 13 residues. The CDR3 sequence: CSIGTVFGQPQHL. In DNA form, the CDR3 reads TGCAGCATTGGGACCGTTTTCGGTCAGCCCCAGCATCTT.

V and J are TRBV29-1 and TRBJ2-5; tentatively, D is TRBD1 or TRBD2 (5 bases each). The V end was cut by 6 bases, the J end by 5 bases, with 13 bases between. CDR1 and CDR2 from the germline V gene are SQVTM and ANQGSEA. CDR3 length: 12 amino acids. The CDR3 DNA is TGCAGCGTGTTAGACTGGGGGGAGACCCAGTACTTC. As protein: CSVLDWGETQYF.

In the case of this clonotype: An end of the junction does not agree with germline; a read error may underlie this. In nucleotides, the CDR3 is TGTGCCAGCAATTCCGGAGTAGCCTGGAACAGTGAAGCTTTCTTT. Translated, it gives CASNSGVAWNSEAFF. V gene TRBV11-2 combines with J gene TRBJ1-1; D is unresolved. The CDR3 covers 15 residues. Looked up from germline, CDR1 is SGHAT and CDR2 is FQNNGV.

The V gene is TRBV12-3 or TRBV12-4, the J gene TRBJ2-5, with 11 bases fitting TRBD2. CDR3 length equals 17 residues. Germline trimming cut 5 bases from V and 3 bases from J; bases unmatched to any gene: 11. The CDR3 coding sequence is TGTGCCAGCAGTACTAGCGGGGGCCGTTACAGGGAAGAGACCCAGTACTTC. Translation gives CASSTSGGRYREETQYF.

This clonotype occurred many times. V usage is TRBV4-3 and J usage is TRBJ1-4, with TRBD1 matching 7 bases. V trimming: 5 bases; J trimming: 4 bases; junction bases outside the gene matches: 7. Germline CDR1 is LGHNA and CDR2 is YSLEER. The CDR3 has 15 amino acids. The CDR3 sequence is CASSVRDRHNEKLFF. The CDR3 DNA reads TGCGCCAGCAGCGTCCGGGACAGACATAATGAAAAACTGTTTTTT.

Of note for this clonotype: The germline gene is not matched at one end of the junction; a read error may be the cause. The chain joins TRBV28 to TRBJ2-7; 7 bases agree with TRBD2. This CDR3 has 16 amino acids. Germline values: CDR1 MDHEN, CDR2 SYDVKM. CDR3 sequence reads: CACSPGSGVVSYEQYF. In DNA, the CDR3 is TGTGCCTGCAGTCCCGGCAGCGGGGTAGTTTCCTACGAGCAGTACTTC.

This clonotype turned up a few times. The CDR3 is CASSYSGGAGGEQFF. CDR3 DNA sequence: TGTGCCAGCAGTTATAGCGGGGGGGCGGGGGGAGAGCAGTTCTTC. The chain recombines TRBV12-3 or TRBV12-4 with TRBJ2-1, with 11 bases that match TRBD2. Trimming took 4 bases from V and 10 from J; bases not matched to a gene: 9. This CDR3 is 15 amino acids long.

Concerning this clonotype itself: With a much larger clone just one base away, this may be a read error. The chain uses TRBV6-1 and TRBJ2-1, with TRBD2 matching 11 bases. Germline loops: CDR1 MNHNS, CDR2 SASEGT. The CDR3 has 15 residues. The CDR3 here is CANSEVAGGPDEQFF. The CDR3 DNA reads as TGTGCCAACAGTGAAGTAGCGGGGGGGCCAGATGAGCAGTTCTTC.

This clonotype was seen a few times. The chain is built from TRBV6-2 or TRBV6-3 and TRBJ2-7; 13 bases are shared with TRBD2. CDR3 size: 18 residues. Trimming cost V 6 bases and J 1 base; bases outside gene matches: 12. Germline values: CDR1 MNHEY, CDR2 SVGEGT. CDR3 region: CASSPGLAGVTMSYEQYF. CDR3 sequence (DNA): TGTGCCAGCAGCCCAGGACTAGCGGGAGTTACAATGTCCTACGAGCAGTACTTC.

Concerning this clonotype: A much larger clone lies a single base off, so this may be a read error. The rearrangement joins TRBV5-6 to TRBJ1-4, with D unclear. This CDR3 contains 15 residues. Germline V CDR1 and CDR2: SGHDT, YYEEEE. CDR3 in DNA: TGTGCCAGCAACTTGTGGCAGGCAACTAATGAAAAACTGTTTTTT. It encodes CASNLWQATNEKLFF.

In its sample, this clonotype was seen many times. V usage is TRBV29-1 and J usage is TRBJ2-1; D is unclear. V lost 5 bases to trimming and J lost 10 bases, with 12 bases between them. This CDR3 spans 11 amino acids. Germline assignment: CDR1 SQVTM and CDR2 ANQGSEA. The CDR3 bases are TGCAGCGTTTTGGACGTCCCGGAGCAGTTCTTC. Amino acid sequence: CSVLDVPEQFF.

Worth noting for this clonotype: This may come from a read error, since a much larger clone is one base off. The chain has TRBV20-1 and TRBJ2-3; D not certain. The germline CDR1 and CDR2 sequences are DFQATT and SNEGSKA (reference sequence). Deletions cut 7 bases from V and 6 bases from J, with 14 bases between. CDR3 length: 12 residues. DNA for the CDR3: TGCAGTGTAGTGAGTCGGTGGGATACGCAGTATTTT. Protein product: CSVVSRWDTQYF.

The CDR3: CASGLLGRGAEAFF. CDR3 bases: TGTGCCAGCGGTTTACTCGGGAGGGGCGCTGAAGCTTTCTTT. The V call is TRBV11-2, the J call TRBJ1-1, with D possibly matching TRBD1 (5 bases). The CDR3 contains 14 residues. Germline V gene lookup returns CDR1 SGHAT and CDR2 FQNNGV. Trimming took 8 bases from V and 6 from J, leaving 19 bases between them.

In the case of this clonotype: Possible read error: a much larger clone is one base away. V gene TRBV11-3 combines with J gene TRBJ2-7; TRBD2 agrees at 10 bases. With V trimmed by 6 bases and J by 7 bases, 12 bases remained unmatched. Per the germline V gene, CDR1 is SGHNT and CDR2 is YENEEA. This CDR3 is built from 15 residues. DNA of the CDR3: TGTGCCAGCAGTAGAATTAGCGGGAGGACGGGGGAGCAGTACTTC. Its protein is CASSRISGRTGEQYF.